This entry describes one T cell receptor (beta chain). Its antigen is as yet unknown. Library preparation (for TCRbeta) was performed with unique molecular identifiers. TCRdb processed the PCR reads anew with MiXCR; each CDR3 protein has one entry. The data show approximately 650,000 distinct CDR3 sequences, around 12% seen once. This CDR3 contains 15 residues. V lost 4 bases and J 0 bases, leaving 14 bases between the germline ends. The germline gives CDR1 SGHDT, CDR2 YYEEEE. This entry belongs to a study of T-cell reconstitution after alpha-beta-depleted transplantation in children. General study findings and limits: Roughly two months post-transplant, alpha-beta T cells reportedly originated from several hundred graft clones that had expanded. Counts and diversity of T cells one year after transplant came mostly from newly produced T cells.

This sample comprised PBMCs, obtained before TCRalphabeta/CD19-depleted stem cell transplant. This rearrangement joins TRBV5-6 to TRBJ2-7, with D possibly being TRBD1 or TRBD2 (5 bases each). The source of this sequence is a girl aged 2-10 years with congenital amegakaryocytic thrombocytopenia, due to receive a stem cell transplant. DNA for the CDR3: TGTGCCAGCAGCCCCGGGATAGACAGCTCCTACGAGCAGTACTTC. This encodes CASSPGIDSSYEQYF.